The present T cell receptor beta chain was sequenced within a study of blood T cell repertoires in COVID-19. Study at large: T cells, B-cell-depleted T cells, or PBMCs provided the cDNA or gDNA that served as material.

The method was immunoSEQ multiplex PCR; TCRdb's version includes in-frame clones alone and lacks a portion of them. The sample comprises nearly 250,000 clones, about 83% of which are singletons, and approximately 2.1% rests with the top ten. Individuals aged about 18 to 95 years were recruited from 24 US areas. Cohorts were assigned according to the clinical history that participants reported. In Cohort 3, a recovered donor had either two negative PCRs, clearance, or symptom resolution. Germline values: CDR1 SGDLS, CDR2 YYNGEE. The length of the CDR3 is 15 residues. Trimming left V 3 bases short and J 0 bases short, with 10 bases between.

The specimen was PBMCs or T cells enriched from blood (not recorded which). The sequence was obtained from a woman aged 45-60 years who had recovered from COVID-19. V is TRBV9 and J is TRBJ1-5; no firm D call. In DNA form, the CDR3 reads TGTGCCAGCAGCGAACGTGGAGATAGCAATCAGCCCCAGCATTTT. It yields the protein CASSERGDSNQPQHF.